This T cell receptor (beta chain) was recovered during a study of cytomegalovirus exposure and HLA in healthy donors. Overall study: A data release that came early held around 85 million unique TCRs from HLA-typed donors. The study, taken as a whole, reports: It was only CMV serostatus that was available as immune exposure information. The classifier was said to identify cytomegalovirus status with high specificity and sensitivity. Later analysis associated a missense DCLRE1C variant with TCR beta V- and J-gene trimming.

This PCR relied on a set of 60 Vbeta primers and 13 Jbeta primers. Repertoires were generated with immunoSEQ multiplex PCR, while TCRdb's copy carries only in-frame clones and drops some. The sample consists of fewer than 100,000 clones, approximately 72% of them appearing once. This clone was observed a few times. Its antigen is unknown. CDR3 length: 16 amino acids. Germline CDR1 SGHNT, CDR2 YYREEE (reference sequence). Losses at the gene ends were 0 bases for V and 3 bases for J; bases not matched to a gene: 3. The V call is TRBV5-4, the J call TRBJ2-3; TRBD2 agrees at 11 bases. The receptor comes from a man aged 40-55 years in good health and CMV-seropositive. The specimen sequenced was PBMCs. CDR3 protein: CASSLGLAGLTDTQYF. The CDR3 nucleotides are TGTGCCAGCAGCTTGGGACTAGCGGGATTGACAGATACGCAGTATTTT.